These T cell receptor beta chains were read from a single sample in a study of shared clonotypes between healthy human individuals. Only in-frame clones appear in the TCRdb table, and some are missing; sequencing was by immunoSEQ multiplex PCR. The sample lists some 1,100,000 clones, 75% to 85% occurring once. Material: memory CD4+ T cells from PBMCs. These receptors were obtained from a man aged 18-30 years in good health. Some clones in this sample may be carry-over from other donors' samples. Both conserved end residues are part of each CDR3. The D gene is left open where the match is weak. Some rows mark clone size as missing; the rest say once, few, many or name a class of expanded clone.

j_gene: TRBJ1-1
abundance: NA
v_gene: TRBV4-3
d_gene: NA
CDR3aa: CASSQGPAEAFF
CDR3nt: TGCGCCAGCAGCCAAGGACCCGCTGAAGCTTTCTTT

j_gene: TRBJ2-7
abundance: NA
v_gene: TRBV18
d_gene: NA
CDR3aa: CASSPWRSGYEQYF
CDR3nt: TGTGCCAGCTCACCATGGCGTTCCGGTTACGAGCAGTACTTC

j_gene: TRBJ1-5
abundance: NA
v_gene: TRBV18
d_gene: NA
CDR3aa: CASSPQGTQPQHF
CDR3nt: TGTGCCAGCTCACCACAGGGTACTCAGCCCCAGCATTTT

j_gene: TRBJ1-4
abundance: NA
v_gene: TRBV19
d_gene: NA
CDR3aa: CASTAPGQGANEKLFF
CDR3nt: TGTGCCAGTACCGCGCCGGGACAAGGGGCCAATGAAAAACTGTTTTTT

j_gene: TRBJ2-5
abundance: NA
v_gene: TRBV4-1
d_gene: NA
CDR3aa: CASDQGRGRETQYF
CDR3nt: TGCGCCAGCGATCAAGGTCGAGGCCGGGAGACCCAGTACTTC

j_gene: TRBJ1-2
abundance: once
v_gene: TRBV7-8
d_gene: TRBD1
CDR3aa: CASSTTGTGRGAHF
CDR3nt: TGTGCCAGCAGCACGACCGGGACAGGGAGAGGGGCCCACTTC

j_gene: TRBJ2-7
abundance: NA
v_gene: TRBV13
d_gene: TRBD2
CDR3aa: CASSSKSGAGAYEQYF
CDR3nt: TGTGCCAGCAGCTCCAAGAGCGGAGCGGGAGCCTACGAGCAGTACTTC

j_gene: TRBJ1-2
abundance: NA
v_gene: TRBV11-1
d_gene: NA
CDR3aa: CASRATGQPFYGYTF
CDR3nt: TGTGCCAGCAGGGCTACCGGACAGCCATTCTATGGCTACACCTTC

j_gene: TRBJ1-1
abundance: NA
v_gene: TRBV5-1
d_gene: NA
CDR3aa: CASSLTMNTEAFF
CDR3nt: TGCGCCAGCAGCTTGACCATGAACACTGAAGCTTTCTTT

j_gene: TRBJ2-7
abundance: NA
v_gene: TRBV6-6
d_gene: NA
CDR3aa: CASRGSLREHEQYF
CDR3nt: TGTGCCAGCAGGGGGAGTCTAAGGGAACACGAGCAGTACTTC

j_gene: TRBJ1-3
abundance: NA
v_gene: TRBV28
d_gene: NA
CDR3aa: CASSLIYGSGSGNTIYF
CDR3nt: TGTGCCAGCAGTTTAATATATGGGAGTGGCTCTGGAAACACCATATATTTT

j_gene: TRBJ2-1
abundance: NA
v_gene: TRBV11-1
d_gene: NA
CDR3aa: CASSLGGSYNEQFF
CDR3nt: TGTGCCAGCAGCTTAGGGGGGTCCTACAATGAGCAGTTCTTC

j_gene: TRBJ2-1
abundance: NA
v_gene: TRBV18
d_gene: NA
CDR3aa: CASSPTRNEQFF
CDR3nt: TGTGCCAGCTCACCAACGAGGAATGAGCAGTTCTTC

j_gene: TRBJ2-3
abundance: few
v_gene: TRBV18
d_gene: NA
CDR3aa: CASSPLRQVSTDTQYF
CDR3nt: TGTGCCAGCTCACCCTTGAGACAGGTCAGCACAGATACGCAGTATTTT

j_gene: TRBJ2-1
abundance: NA
v_gene: TRBV7-3
d_gene: NA
CDR3aa: CASSVGPYNEQFF
CDR3nt: TGTGCCAGCAGCGTGGGGCCTTACAATGAGCAGTTCTTC

j_gene: TRBJ2-5
abundance: NA
v_gene: TRBV6-5
d_gene: NA
CDR3aa: CASSYSNRQTQETQYF
CDR3nt: TGTGCCAGCAGTTACTCGAATCGCCAGACCCAAGAGACCCAGTACTTC

j_gene: TRBJ2-2
abundance: NA
v_gene: TRBV11-3
d_gene: NA
CDR3aa: CASSLGKRGTGELFF
CDR3nt: TGTGCCAGCAGCTTAGGGAAAAGGGGGACCGGGGAGCTGTTTTTT

j_gene: TRBJ1-1
abundance: once
v_gene: TRBV7-2
d_gene: NA
CDR3aa: CASSLESLGGTEAFF
CDR3nt: TGTGCCAGCAGCTTAGAGTCTCTGGGAGGAACTGAAGCTTTCTTT

j_gene: TRBJ2-2
abundance: NA
v_gene: TRBV2
d_gene: TRBD2
CDR3aa: CASRRLAGRFGELFF
CDR3nt: TGTGCCAGCAGGCGACTAGCGGGAAGATTCGGGGAGCTGTTTTTT

j_gene: TRBJ2-1
abundance: NA
v_gene: TRBV5-4
d_gene: NA
CDR3aa: CASSREGEWYNEQFF
CDR3nt: TGTGCCAGCTCCAGGGAGGGGGAGTGGTACAATGAGCAGTTCTTC

j_gene: TRBJ2-5
abundance: NA
v_gene: TRBV5-4
d_gene: TRBD2
CDR3aa: CASSLLSGRETQYF
CDR3nt: TGTGCCAGCAGCCTGCTTAGCGGGAGAGAGACCCAGTACTTC

j_gene: TRBJ2-5
abundance: NA
v_gene: TRBV5-1
d_gene: TRBD1
CDR3aa: CASSDQGGLETQYF
CDR3nt: TGCGCCAGCAGCGACCAAGGGGGCTTGGAGACCCAGTACTTC

j_gene: TRBJ2-1
abundance: NA
v_gene: TRBV5-1
d_gene: NA
CDR3aa: CASRRTGNNEQFF
CDR3nt: TGCGCCAGCAGACGTACAGGGAACAATGAGCAGTTCTTC

j_gene: TRBJ1-3
abundance: NA
v_gene: TRBV6-1
d_gene: NA
CDR3aa: CASSERAVNTIYF
CDR3nt: TGTGCCAGCAGTGAACGGGCGGTAAACACCATATATTTT

j_gene: TRBJ2-1
abundance: NA
v_gene: TRBV7-9
d_gene: NA
CDR3aa: CASNLPYNEQFF
CDR3nt: TGTGCCAGCAACCTCCCATACAATGAGCAGTTCTTC

j_gene: TRBJ1-2
abundance: NA
v_gene: TRBV2
d_gene: TRBD1
CDR3aa: CASRAYRGANYGYTF
CDR3nt: TGTGCCAGCAGAGCTTACAGGGGGGCAAACTATGGCTACACCTTC

j_gene: TRBJ1-1
abundance: NA
v_gene: TRBV2
d_gene: NA
CDR3aa: CASSVGRISNTEAFF
CDR3nt: TGTGCCAGCAGTGTCGGACGGATTTCGAACACTGAAGCTTTCTTT